These 6 T cell receptor beta chains originate from one sample sequenced in a study of post-analysis software for immune sequencing data. Study-level points and caveats: Several TRBV segments were more frequent in patients than controls; TRBV5-6, TRBV5-1 and TRBV20-1 belonged to this group.

TCR beta cDNA libraries had unique molecular identifiers. Using its own MiXCR run on the PCR reads, TCRdb lists one record per CDR3 protein. The data contain approximately 770,000 distinct CDR3 sequences, about 45% of them singletons. For these TCRs, the target antigens are not known. Sequenced material: blood. The receptors were gathered from a girl aged 10 to 17 with multiple sclerosis.

This clonotype was detected a few times. V gene TRBV20-1 combines with J gene TRBJ2-5; 8 positions match TRBD1. CDR1 and CDR2 from the germline V gene are DFQATT and SNEGSKA (reference sequence). Trimming at V came to 5 bases and at J to 5 bases, leaving 10 bases not matched to a gene. This CDR3 has 14 amino acids. The CDR3 bases are TGCAGTGCTGTTCGGGGCAGGGGGCTCGAGACCCAGTACTTC. Translation: CSAVRGRGLETQYF.

V and J are TRBV6-6 and TRBJ2-7; TRBD1 might be the D (5 bases). CDR3 length: 15 amino acids. V was shortened by 5 bases and J by 2 bases, with 16 bases between the two germline ends. Germline values: CDR1 MNHNY, CDR2 SVGAGI (reference sequence). CDR3 DNA sequence: TGTGCCAGCAGTAAGCCCGACAGTCTAACCTACGAGCAGTACTTC. Translated, it gives CASSKPDSLTYEQYF.

The chain is built from TRBV14 and TRBJ2-7; perhaps TRBD1 as D (5 bases). V was trimmed by 2 bases and J by 1 base, leaving 15 bases between them. Germline V CDR1 and CDR2: SGHDN, FVKESK. The CDR3 is 16 amino acids. In nucleotides, the CDR3 is TGTGCCAGCAGCCAATCCGGCAGGGCCATTTCCTACGAGCAGTACTTC. Its translation is CASSQSGRAISYEQYF.

In this sample, this clonotype turned up a few times. V is TRBV7-9 and J is TRBJ1-4; no reliable D call. The V end lost 5 bases, the J end lost 0 bases, and 10 bases lay between the germline ends. The germline gives CDR1 SEHNR, CDR2 FQNEAQ (reference sequence). The CDR3 sequence is 15 residues long. CDR3 residues: CASSHLLTTNEKLFF. The CDR3 coding sequence is TGTGCCAGCAGCCACCTTCTTACAACTAATGAAAAACTGTTTTTT.

The CDR3 sequence: CASSLAPLFNYGYTF. DNA for the CDR3: TGTGCCAGCAGCTTAGCCCCTCTTTTTAACTATGGCTACACCTTC. This sequence joins TRBV11-2 and TRBJ1-2; D gene uncertain. The germline V gene has CDR1 SGHAT and CDR2 FQNNGV. This CDR3 spans 15 amino acids. The V end lost 1 base, the J end lost 1 base, and 10 bases lay between the germline ends.

This clonotype was observed a few times. The genes are TRBV10-3 and TRBJ2-3, with 9 bases lining up with TRBD2. Germline trimming cut 5 bases from V and 9 bases from J; bases unmatched to any gene: 9. From germline, CDR1 is ENHRY and CDR2 SYGVKD. CDR3 size: 14 residues. The CDR3: CAISISGLANTQYF. CDR3 sequence (DNA): TGTGCCATCAGTATCTCGGGACTAGCAAACACGCAGTATTTT.